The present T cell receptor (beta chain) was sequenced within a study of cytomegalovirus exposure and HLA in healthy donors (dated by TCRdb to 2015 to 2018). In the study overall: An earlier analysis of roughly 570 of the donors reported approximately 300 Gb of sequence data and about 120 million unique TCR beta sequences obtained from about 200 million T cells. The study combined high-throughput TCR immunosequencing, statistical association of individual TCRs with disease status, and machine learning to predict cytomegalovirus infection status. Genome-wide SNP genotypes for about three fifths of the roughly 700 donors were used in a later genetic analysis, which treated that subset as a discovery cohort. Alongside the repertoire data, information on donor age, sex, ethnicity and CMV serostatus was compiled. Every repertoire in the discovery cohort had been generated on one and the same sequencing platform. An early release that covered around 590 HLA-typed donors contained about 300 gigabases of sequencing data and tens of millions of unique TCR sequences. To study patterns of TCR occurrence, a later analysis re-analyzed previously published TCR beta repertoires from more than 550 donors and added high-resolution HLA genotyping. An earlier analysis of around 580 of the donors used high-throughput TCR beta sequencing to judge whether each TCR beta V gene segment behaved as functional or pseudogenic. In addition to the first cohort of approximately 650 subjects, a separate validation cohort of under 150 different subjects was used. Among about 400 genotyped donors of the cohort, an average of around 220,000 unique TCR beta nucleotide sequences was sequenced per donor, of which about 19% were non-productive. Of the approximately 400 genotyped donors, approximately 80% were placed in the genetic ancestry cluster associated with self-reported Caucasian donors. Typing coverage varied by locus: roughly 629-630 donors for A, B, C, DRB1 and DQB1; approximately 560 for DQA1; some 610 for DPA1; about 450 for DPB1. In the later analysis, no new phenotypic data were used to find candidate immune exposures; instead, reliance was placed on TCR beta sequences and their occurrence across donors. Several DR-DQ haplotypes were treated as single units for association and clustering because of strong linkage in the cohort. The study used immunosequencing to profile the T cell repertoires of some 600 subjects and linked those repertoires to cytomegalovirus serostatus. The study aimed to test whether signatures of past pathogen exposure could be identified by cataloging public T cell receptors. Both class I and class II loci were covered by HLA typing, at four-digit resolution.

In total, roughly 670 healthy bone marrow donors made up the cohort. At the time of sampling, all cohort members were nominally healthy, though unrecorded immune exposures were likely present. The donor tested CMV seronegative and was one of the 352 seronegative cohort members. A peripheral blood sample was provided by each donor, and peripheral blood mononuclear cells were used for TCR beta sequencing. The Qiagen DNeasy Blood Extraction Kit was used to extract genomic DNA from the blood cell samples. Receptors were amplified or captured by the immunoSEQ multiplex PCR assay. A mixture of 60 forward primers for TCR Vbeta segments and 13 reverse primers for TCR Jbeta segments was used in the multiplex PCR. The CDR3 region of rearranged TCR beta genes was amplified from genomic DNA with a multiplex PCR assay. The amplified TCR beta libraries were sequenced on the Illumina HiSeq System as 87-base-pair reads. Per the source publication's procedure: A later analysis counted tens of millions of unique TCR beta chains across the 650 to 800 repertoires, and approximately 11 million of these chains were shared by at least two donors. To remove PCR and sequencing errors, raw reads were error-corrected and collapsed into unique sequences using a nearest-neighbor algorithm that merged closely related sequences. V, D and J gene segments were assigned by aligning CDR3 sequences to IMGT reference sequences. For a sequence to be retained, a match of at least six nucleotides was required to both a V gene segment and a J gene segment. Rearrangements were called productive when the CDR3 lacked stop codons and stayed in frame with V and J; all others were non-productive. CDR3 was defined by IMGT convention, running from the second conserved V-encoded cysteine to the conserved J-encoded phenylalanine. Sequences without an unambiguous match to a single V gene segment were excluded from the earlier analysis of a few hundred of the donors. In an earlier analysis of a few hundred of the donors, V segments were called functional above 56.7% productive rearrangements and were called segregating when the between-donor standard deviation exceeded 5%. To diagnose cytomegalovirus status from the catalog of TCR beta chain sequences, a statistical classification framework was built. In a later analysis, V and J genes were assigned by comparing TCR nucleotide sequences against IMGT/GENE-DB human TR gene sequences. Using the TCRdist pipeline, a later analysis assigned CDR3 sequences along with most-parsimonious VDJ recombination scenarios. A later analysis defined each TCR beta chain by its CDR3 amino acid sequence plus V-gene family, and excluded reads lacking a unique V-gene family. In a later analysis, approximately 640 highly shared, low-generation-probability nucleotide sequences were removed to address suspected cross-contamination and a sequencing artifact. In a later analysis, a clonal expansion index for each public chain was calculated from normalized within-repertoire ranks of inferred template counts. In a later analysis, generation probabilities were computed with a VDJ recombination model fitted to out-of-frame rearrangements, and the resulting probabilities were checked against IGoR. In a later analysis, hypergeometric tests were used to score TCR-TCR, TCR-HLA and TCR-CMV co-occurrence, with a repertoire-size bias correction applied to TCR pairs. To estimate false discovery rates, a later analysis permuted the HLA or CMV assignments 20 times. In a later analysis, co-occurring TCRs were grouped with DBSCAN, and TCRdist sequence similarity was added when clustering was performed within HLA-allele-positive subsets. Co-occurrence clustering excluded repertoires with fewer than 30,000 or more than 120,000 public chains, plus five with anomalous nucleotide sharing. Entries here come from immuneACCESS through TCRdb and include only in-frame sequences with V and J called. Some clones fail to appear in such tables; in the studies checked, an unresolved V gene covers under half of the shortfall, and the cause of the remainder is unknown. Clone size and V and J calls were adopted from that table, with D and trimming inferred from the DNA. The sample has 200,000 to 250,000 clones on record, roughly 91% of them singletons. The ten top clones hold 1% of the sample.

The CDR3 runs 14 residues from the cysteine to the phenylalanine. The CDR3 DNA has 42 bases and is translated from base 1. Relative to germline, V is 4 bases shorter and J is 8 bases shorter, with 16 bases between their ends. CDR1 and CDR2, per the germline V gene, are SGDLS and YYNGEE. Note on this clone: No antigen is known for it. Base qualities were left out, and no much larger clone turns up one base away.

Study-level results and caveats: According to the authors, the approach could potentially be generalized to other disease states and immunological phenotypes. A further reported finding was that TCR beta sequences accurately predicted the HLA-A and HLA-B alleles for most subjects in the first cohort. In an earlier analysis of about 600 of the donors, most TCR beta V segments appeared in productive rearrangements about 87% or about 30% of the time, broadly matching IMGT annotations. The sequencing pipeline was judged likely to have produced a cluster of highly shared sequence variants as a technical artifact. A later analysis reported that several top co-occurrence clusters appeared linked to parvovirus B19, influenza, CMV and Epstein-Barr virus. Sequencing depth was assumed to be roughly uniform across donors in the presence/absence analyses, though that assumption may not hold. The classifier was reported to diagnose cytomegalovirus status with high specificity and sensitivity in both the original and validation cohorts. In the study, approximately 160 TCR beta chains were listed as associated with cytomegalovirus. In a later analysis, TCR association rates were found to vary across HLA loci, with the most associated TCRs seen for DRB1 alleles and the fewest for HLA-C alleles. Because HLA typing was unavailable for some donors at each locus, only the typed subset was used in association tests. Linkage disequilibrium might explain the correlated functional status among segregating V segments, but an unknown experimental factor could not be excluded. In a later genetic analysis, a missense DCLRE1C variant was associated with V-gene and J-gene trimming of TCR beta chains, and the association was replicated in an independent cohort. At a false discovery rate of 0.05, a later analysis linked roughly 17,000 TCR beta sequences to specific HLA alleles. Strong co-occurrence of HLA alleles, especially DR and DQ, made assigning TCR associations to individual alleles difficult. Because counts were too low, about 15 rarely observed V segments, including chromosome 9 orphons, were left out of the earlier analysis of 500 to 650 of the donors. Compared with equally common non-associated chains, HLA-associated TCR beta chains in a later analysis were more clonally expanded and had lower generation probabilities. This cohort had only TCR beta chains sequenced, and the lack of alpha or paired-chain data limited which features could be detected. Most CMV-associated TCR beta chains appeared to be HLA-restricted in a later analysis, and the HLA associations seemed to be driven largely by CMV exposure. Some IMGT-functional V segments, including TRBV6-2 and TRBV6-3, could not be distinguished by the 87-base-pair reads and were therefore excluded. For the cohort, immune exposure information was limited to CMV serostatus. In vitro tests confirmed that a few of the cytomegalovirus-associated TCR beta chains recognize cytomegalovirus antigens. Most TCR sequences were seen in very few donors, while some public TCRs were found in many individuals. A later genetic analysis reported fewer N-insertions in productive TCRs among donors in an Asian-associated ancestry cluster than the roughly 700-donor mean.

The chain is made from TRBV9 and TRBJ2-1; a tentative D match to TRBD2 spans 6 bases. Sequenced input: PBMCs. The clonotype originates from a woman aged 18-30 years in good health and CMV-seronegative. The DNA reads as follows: TGTGCCAGCAGCCCCGGTTCATGGAGGGATGAGCAGTTCTTC. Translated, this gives CASSPGSWRDEQFF.